Sequencing of this T cell receptor (beta chain) was carried out in a study of blood T cell repertoires in COVID-19. Background on the study: The samples span acute and convalescent COVID-19 from the United States, Italy and Spain. PBMCs, B-cell-depleted T cells, or T cells were the source of the cDNA or gDNA that made up the material.

The method was immunoSEQ multiplex PCR; TCRdb's version includes in-frame clones alone and lacks a portion of them. The profile shows around 49,000 clones, around 73% of them singletons. Living in 24 US areas, the participants were between about 18 and 90 years of age. Cohort assignment relied on participant-reported clinical history. Per germline, CDR1 ENHRY and CDR2 SYGVKD. V shed 11 bases and J 0 bases; nucleotides not matched to a gene: 10. The CDR3 loop spans 16 amino acids. Sequencing used PBMCs or T cells enriched from blood (not recorded which). This TCR derives from a woman aged 45-59 years with acute COVID-19. The V call is TRBV10-3, the J call TRBJ2-6, with 7 bases that match TRBD1. The CDR3 DNA sequence: TGTGCCGTGGGACAGCCTTTGAGCTCTGGGGCCAACGTCCTGACTTTC. Protein: CAVGQPLSSGANVLTF.